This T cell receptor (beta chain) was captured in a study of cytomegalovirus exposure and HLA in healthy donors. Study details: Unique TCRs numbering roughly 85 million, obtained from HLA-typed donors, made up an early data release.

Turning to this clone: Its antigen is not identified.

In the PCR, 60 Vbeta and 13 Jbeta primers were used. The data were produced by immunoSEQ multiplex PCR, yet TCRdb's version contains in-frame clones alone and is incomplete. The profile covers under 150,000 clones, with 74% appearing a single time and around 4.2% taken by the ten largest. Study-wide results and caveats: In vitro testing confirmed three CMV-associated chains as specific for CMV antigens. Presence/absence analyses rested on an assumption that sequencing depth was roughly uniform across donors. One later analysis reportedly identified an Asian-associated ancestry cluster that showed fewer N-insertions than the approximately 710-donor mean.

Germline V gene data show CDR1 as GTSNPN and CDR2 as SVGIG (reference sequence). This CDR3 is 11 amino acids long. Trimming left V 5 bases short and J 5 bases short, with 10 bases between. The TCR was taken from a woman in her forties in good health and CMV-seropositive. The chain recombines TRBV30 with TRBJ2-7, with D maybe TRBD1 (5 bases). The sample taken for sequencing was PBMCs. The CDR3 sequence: CAWGHSHEQYF. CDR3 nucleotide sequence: TGTGCCTGGGGACATTCCCACGAGCAGTACTTC.